What follows are 20 T cell receptor beta chains derived from one specimen sequenced in a study of T cell repertoires in cytomegalovirus infection. These receptors are not linked to any known antigen. TCRdb redid the calling of the reads with MiXCR, one entry per CDR3 protein. Here the sample spans some 920,000 distinct CDR3 sequences, less than 40% being singletons. The sequences come from cultured CD8+ T cells from PBMCs, collected from culture after CMV antigen stimulation. These TCRs come from a human donor in good health (CMV status not recorded). Some clones in this sample may be carry-over from other donors' samples.

This chain uses TRBV11-2 with TRBJ1-4; 7 bases are a match to TRBD1. The ends lost 5 bases at V and 7 bases at J; junction bases unmatched: 7. CDR1 is SGHAT, CDR2 FQNNGV, per germline. The CDR3 consists of 14 residues. CDR3 amino acids: CASSPDRESEKLFF. CDR3 DNA sequence: TGTGCCAGCAGCCCCGACAGGGAGAGTGAAAAACTGTTTTTT. Complete variable domain (other parts from reference TRBV11-2 and TRBJ1-4): EAGVAQSPRYKIIEKRQSVAFWCNPISGHATLYWYQQILGQGPKLLIQFQNNGVVDDSQLPKDRFSAERLKGVDSTLKIQPAKLEDSAVYLCASSPDRESEKLFFGSGTQLSVL.

This clonotype turned up a few times. This rearrangement joins TRBV14 to TRBJ2-1; 7 bases are a match to TRBD2. V dropped 4 bases and J dropped 3; count of bases not matched to a gene: 3. Germline loops: CDR1 SGHDN, CDR2 FVKESK. The length of the CDR3 is 14 residues. The CDR3 loop reads CASSPWTSYNEQFF. The CDR3 DNA sequence: TGTGCCAGCAGCCCGTGGACTAGCTACAATGAGCAGTTCTTC.

A word on this clonotype: The junction differs from germline at one of its ends, possibly a read error. The gene calls are TRBV7-6 and TRBJ1-1; no reliable D call. This CDR3 contains 14 residues. The germline V gene encodes CDR1 SGHVS and CDR2 FNYEAQ. This CDR3 reads CASSSPGMNIEAFF. CDR3 DNA sequence: TGTGCCAGCAGCTCTCCGGGTATGAACATTGAAGCTTTCTTT.

The V gene is TRBV12-3 or TRBV12-4, the J gene TRBJ1-2, with D unresolved. The CDR3 loop spans 15 amino acids. V lost 1 base to trimming and J lost 1 base, with 10 bases between them. The CDR3 sequence is CASSLGQNFNYGYTF. The CDR3 DNA follows: TGTGCCAGCAGTTTAGGGCAGAACTTTAACTATGGCTACACCTTC.

This clonotype was seen repeatedly, ten times or more. V and J are TRBV12-3 or TRBV12-4 and TRBJ2-5; tentative D call: TRBD1 (5 bases). This CDR3 has 13 residues. Deletions cut 7 bases from V and 1 base from J, with 10 bases between. CDR3 residues: CASIFDSQETQYF. Written as DNA, the CDR3 is TGTGCCAGCATTTTCGACAGCCAAGAGACCCAGTACTTC.

V is TRBV4-1 and J is TRBJ1-2; D remains ambiguous. V gave up 2 bases and J gave up 9 bases, with 16 bases separating them. The germline V gene encodes CDR1 MGHRA and CDR2 YSYEKL. The CDR3 consists of 14 residues. CDR3 region: CASSQPLRKYSYTF. The CDR3, as DNA: TGCGCCAGCAGCCAACCCCTGAGAAAATATAGCTACACCTTC.

This clonotype was observed a few times. The chain carries TRBV27 and TRBJ2-7; D assignment may be TRBD1 or TRBD2 (5 bases each). The CDR3 is 14 residues long. Trimming cost V 5 bases and J 5 bases, with 16 bases left between them. Germline CDR1 and CDR2: MNHEY and SMNVEV (reference sequence). CDR3 sequence: CASSPVEGSDEQYF. The CDR3 bases are TGTGCCAGCAGTCCCGTCGAGGGGTCGGACGAGCAGTACTTC.

A remark on this clonotype: A much larger clone lies a single base off, so this may be a read error. This chain joins TRBV6-4 and TRBJ2-3; possibly TRBD1 or TRBD2 for D (6 bases each). The CDR3 sequence is 15 residues long. Germline CDR1 is MRHNA and CDR2 is SNTAGT. Trimming left V 2 bases short and J 0 bases short, with 9 bases between. In DNA, the CDR3 is TGTGCCAGCAGTGACAGGGGGGCCAGCACAGATACGCAGTATTTT. Translation gives CASSDRGASTDTQYF.

This clonotype was observed a handful of times. The CDR3 here is CASSLSAGLAYNEQFF. In DNA form, the CDR3 reads TGTGCCAGCAGCTTATCAGCGGGGCTCGCCTACAATGAGCAGTTCTTC. The chain employs TRBV7-9 and TRBJ2-1, with TRBD2 identical over 7 bases. CDR1 and CDR2 (germline): SEHNR, FQNEAQ (reference sequence). The ends lost 2 bases at V and 2 bases at J; junction bases unmatched: 6. CDR3 length equals 16 residues.

The V call is TRBV7-6, the J call TRBJ2-3; 9 positions agree with TRBD2. Trimming removed 8 bases from V and 0 bases from J; junction bases left unmatched: 6. The germline CDR1 and CDR2 sequences are SGHVS and FNYEAQ. This CDR3 has 15 amino acids. CDR3 in amino acids: CASVRLAASTDTQYF. The DNA of the CDR3 is TGTGCCAGCGTACGACTAGCGGCTAGCACAGATACGCAGTATTTT.

In this sample, this clonotype turned up once. This chain's CDR3 is CASSLGAASNEQFF. The CDR3, as DNA: TGTGCCAGCAGCTTAGGGGCAGCCAGCAATGAGCAGTTCTTC. The chain uses TRBV7-2 and TRBJ2-1; the D is unclear. CDR1 and CDR2 (germline): SGHTA, FQGNSA. This CDR3 has 14 amino acids. The germline V and J ends were trimmed by 1 base and 6 bases, with 10 bases remaining between them.

This clonotype has more than one count but fewer than ten. The rearrangement joins TRBV19 to TRBJ1-2; 8 bases agree with TRBD1. V shed 5 bases, J shed 7 bases, and the junction held 9 bases outside the gene matches. The length of the CDR3 is 14 residues. Germline assignment: CDR1 LNHDA and CDR2 SQIVND (reference sequence). CDR3 sequence (DNA): TGTGCCAGTAGTCCCGGGACAGGTTTCAGTGGCTACACCTTC. It codes for CASSPGTGFSGYTF.

CDR3 bases: TGTGCCAGCAGCTTCTTGGGACAGGGAAAGGTCGGGGAGCTGTTTTTT. Residues: CASSFLGQGKVGELFF. The chain joins TRBV7-6 to TRBJ2-2; TRBD1 aligns across 9 bases. Unmatched junction bases numbered 9, after V lost 3 bases and J lost 7 bases. CDR3 size: 16 residues. Germline CDR1 SGHVS, CDR2 FNYEAQ.

The chain combines TRBV6-6 with TRBJ2-2, with D maybe TRBD1 (6 bases). V was cut by 7 bases and J by 4 bases, with 13 bases left in between. Germline lookup yields CDR1 MNHNY and CDR2 SVGAGI (reference sequence). The CDR3 length is 14 residues. The CDR3 loop reads CASTIGQTTGELFF. CDR3 nucleotide sequence: TGTGCCAGCACAATAGGACAGACCACCGGGGAGCTGTTTTTT.

The chain has TRBV10-3 and TRBJ2-1, with unresolved D. Deletions cut 3 bases from V and 8 bases from J, with 5 bases between. Germline CDR1 and CDR2: ENHRY and SYGVKD. The CDR3 spans 11 residues. The DNA for the CDR3 is TGTGCCATCAGTGAAAGGTATGAGCAGTTCTTC. Translated, it gives CAISERYEQFF.

The genes are TRBV7-6 and TRBJ2-1, with D possibly called TRBD1 or TRBD2 (7 bases each). V shed 2 bases and J shed 4 bases, with 15 bases lying between them. The CDR3 consists of 16 residues. Germline-derived CDR1 and CDR2 are SGHVS and FNYEAQ. The CDR3 loop reads CASSLKTGRGYNEQFF. As DNA, the CDR3 is TGTGCCAGCAGCTTAAAGACAGGGAGGGGTTACAATGAGCAGTTCTTC.

The chain links TRBV7-9 to TRBJ2-3; 7 nucleotides agree with TRBD1. V lost 1 base and J lost 6; bases outside the gene matches: 13. Germline V gene sequence: CDR1 SEHNR, CDR2 FQNEAQ (reference sequence). The CDR3 length is 17 residues. CDR3 coding DNA: TGTGCCAGCAGCTTAGGCCAGGGGGTTCCTACCCTGGATACGCAGTATTTT. It codes for CASSLGQGVPTLDTQYF.

This clonotype was detected only a few times. The chain employs TRBV7-6 and TRBJ2-1, with D unclear. The CDR3 covers 12 residues. Germline CDR1 is SGHVS and CDR2 is FNYEAQ. The germline V and J ends were trimmed by 2 bases and 6 bases, with 5 bases remaining between them. The CDR3 sequence is CASSLNPNEQFF. The CDR3 DNA sequence: TGTGCCAGCAGCTTAAACCCCAATGAGCAGTTCTTC.

The chain has TRBV27 and TRBJ2-2; D is possibly TRBD1 or TRBD2 (5 bases each). The CDR3 spans 16 residues. The germline V and J ends were trimmed by 2 bases and 4 bases, with 14 bases remaining between them. CDR1 and CDR2 (germline): MNHEY, SMNVEV (reference sequence). This CDR3 is CASSLIGTRATGELFF. For the CDR3, the DNA is TGTGCCAGCAGTTTAATCGGGACCCGAGCCACCGGGGAGCTGTTTTTT.

CDR3 amino acids: CSARVSGNNEQFF. The DNA for the CDR3 is TGCAGTGCTAGAGTGTCAGGAAACAATGAGCAGTTCTTC. The chain couples TRBV20-1 to TRBJ2-1; D not resolved. The CDR3 has 13 amino acids. CDR1 and CDR2 (germline): DFQATT, SNEGSKA (reference sequence). Trimming removed 1 base at V and 5 bases at J, with 9 bases between.